These T cell receptor beta chains were read from a single sample in a study of control samples from healthy donors and cancer patients. TCRdb's copy holds only in-frame clones and misses some; the assay was immunoSEQ multiplex PCR. The table has under 80,000 clones, roughly 94% seen once. The sequenced sample consisted of blood. The receptor source for this set is a woman between 35 and 50 years old in good health. The CDR3 runs from the conserved cysteine through the conserved F or W. Fields, in order: V gene, D gene, CDR3 length, clone size, J gene, CDR3 protein, CDR3 DNA. D genes are given only for firm matches. Only some rows state a clone size, as once, few, many or a class for expanded clones.

v_call: TRBV19
d_call: -
cdr3_length: 14
clone_size: -
j_call: TRBJ2-1
cdr3_aa: CASSIGTSFNEQFF
cdr3_nt: TGTGCCAGTAGTATCGGGACAAGTTTCAATGAGCAGTTCTTC

v_call: TRBV27
d_call: -
cdr3_length: 15
clone_size: -
j_call: TRBJ2-3
cdr3_aa: CASSSGTISTDTQYF
cdr3_nt: TGTGCCAGCAGTTCCGGGACCATTAGCACAGATACGCAGTATTTT

v_call: TRBV28
d_call: -
cdr3_length: 15
clone_size: -
j_call: TRBJ2-3
cdr3_aa: CASSPGRGFTDTQYF
cdr3_nt: TGTGCCAGCAGCCCGGGACGGGGATTCACAGATACGCAGTATTTT

v_call: TRBV4-1
d_call: TRBD2
cdr3_length: 19
clone_size: -
j_call: TRBJ2-3
cdr3_aa: CASSPTGTGGLGGTDTQYF
cdr3_nt: TGCGCCAGCAGCCCGACCGGGACGGGGGGGCTCGGTGGCACAGATACGCAGTATTTT

v_call: TRBV18
d_call: TRBD1
cdr3_length: 15
clone_size: -
j_call: TRBJ1-2
cdr3_aa: CASSPQGQKVYGYTF
cdr3_nt: TGTGCCAGCTCACCTCAGGGACAGAAAGTCTATGGCTACACCTTC

v_call: TRBV7-7
d_call: TRBD1
cdr3_length: 15
clone_size: -
j_call: TRBJ1-3
cdr3_aa: CASSPGTGKGNTIYF
cdr3_nt: TGTGCTAGCAGCCCCGGGACAGGGAAAGGAAACACCATATATTTT

v_call: TRBV6-5
d_call: -
cdr3_length: 13
clone_size: -
j_call: TRBJ1-5
cdr3_aa: CASSYNSNQPQHF
cdr3_nt: TGTGCCAGCAGTTACAACAGTAATCAGCCCCAGCATTTT

v_call: TRBV15
d_call: -
cdr3_length: 17
clone_size: -
j_call: TRBJ2-3
cdr3_aa: CATSRLGRTLNVDTQYF
cdr3_nt: TGTGCCACCAGCCGACTTGGGCGGACCCTCAATGTAGATACGCAGTATTTT

v_call: TRBV5-6
d_call: -
cdr3_length: 10
clone_size: -
j_call: TRBJ1-2
cdr3_aa: CASSLYGYTF
cdr3_nt: TGTGCCAGCAGCTTGTACGGCTACACCTTC

v_call: TRBV29-1
d_call: -
cdr3_length: 11
clone_size: -
j_call: TRBJ1-1
cdr3_aa: CSAYLNTEAFF
cdr3_nt: TGCAGCGCCTATTTGAACACTGAAGCTTTCTTT

v_call: TRBV6-2/TRBV6-3
d_call: -
cdr3_length: 13
clone_size: -
j_call: TRBJ1-6
cdr3_aa: CASSYWGNSPLHF
cdr3_nt: TGTGCCAGCAGTTACTGGGGGAATTCACCCCTCCACTTT

v_call: TRBV6-2/TRBV6-3
d_call: -
cdr3_length: 13
clone_size: -
j_call: TRBJ1-1
cdr3_aa: CASSYWDGAEAFF
cdr3_nt: TGTGCCAGCAGTTACTGGGATGGGGCTGAAGCTTTCTTT

v_call: TRBV4-1
d_call: TRBD1
cdr3_length: 16
clone_size: few
j_call: TRBJ1-1
cdr3_aa: CASSQGDRVMNTEAFF
cdr3_nt: TGCGCCAGCAGCCAAGGGGACAGGGTGATGAACACTGAAGCTTTCTTT

v_call: TRBV10-1
d_call: -
cdr3_length: 13
clone_size: -
j_call: TRBJ2-5
cdr3_aa: CASSEYGPGTQYF
cdr3_nt: TGCGCCAGCAGTGAGTACGGGCCGGGGACCCAGTACTTC

v_call: TRBV9
d_call: TRBD2
cdr3_length: 14
clone_size: -
j_call: TRBJ2-3
cdr3_aa: CASRSREATDTQYF
cdr3_nt: TGTGCCAGCAGGTCCCGGGAGGCCACAGATACGCAGTATTTT

v_call: TRBV18
d_call: -
cdr3_length: 13
clone_size: -
j_call: TRBJ2-5
cdr3_aa: CASGRGPEETQYF
cdr3_nt: TGTGCCAGCGGAAGAGGGCCGGAAGAGACCCAGTACTTC

v_call: TRBV28
d_call: TRBD1
cdr3_length: 13
clone_size: -
j_call: TRBJ2-7
cdr3_aa: CASRGTGLYEQYF
cdr3_nt: TGTGCCAGCAGGGGGACAGGGTTATACGAGCAGTACTTC

v_call: TRBV5-4
d_call: -
cdr3_length: 14
clone_size: -
j_call: TRBJ2-1
cdr3_aa: CASSLGPSDPPQFF
cdr3_nt: TGTGCCAGCAGCTTGGGTCCTAGCGACCCACCTCAGTTCTTC

v_call: TRBV6-4
d_call: TRBD1
cdr3_length: 13
clone_size: few
j_call: TRBJ2-1
cdr3_aa: CASRDRESDEQFF
cdr3_nt: TGTGCCAGCCGGGACAGGGAATCCGATGAGCAGTTCTTC

v_call: TRBV11-2
d_call: -
cdr3_length: 16
clone_size: -
j_call: TRBJ1-1
cdr3_aa: CASSLDVRYRNTEAFF
cdr3_nt: TGTGCCAGCAGCTTAGATGTCAGGTATCGGAACACTGAAGCTTTCTTT

v_call: TRBV30
d_call: -
cdr3_length: 17
clone_size: -
j_call: TRBJ2-1
cdr3_aa: CAWSPPRGRGIYNEQFF
cdr3_nt: TGTGCCTGGAGCCCGCCCAGGGGCAGGGGAATCTACAATGAGCAGTTCTTC

v_call: TRBV9
d_call: TRBD2
cdr3_length: 19
clone_size: -
j_call: TRBJ2-1
cdr3_aa: CASSVAGGLAGPPYNEQFF
cdr3_nt: TGTGCCAGCAGCGTAGCTGGGGGACTAGCGGGGCCTCCCTACAATGAGCAGTTCTTC

v_call: TRBV25-1
d_call: -
cdr3_length: 15
clone_size: -
j_call: TRBJ1-4
cdr3_aa: CASSEYPQTNEKLFF
cdr3_nt: TGTGCCAGCAGTGAATATCCCCAGACTAATGAAAAACTGTTTTTT

v_call: TRBV4-1
d_call: -
cdr3_length: 16
clone_size: -
j_call: TRBJ1-3
cdr3_aa: CASSQDFRESGNTIYF
cdr3_nt: TGCGCCAGCAGCCAAGATTTTCGGGAATCTGGAAACACCATATATTTT

v_call: TRBV4-1
d_call: -
cdr3_length: 16
clone_size: once
j_call: TRBJ2-7
cdr3_aa: CASSQDVLPGGGEQYF
cdr3_nt: TGCGCCAGCAGCCAAGACGTACTACCCGGGGGAGGAGAGCAGTACTTC

v_call: TRBV7-9
d_call: -
cdr3_length: 13
clone_size: few
j_call: TRBJ1-1
cdr3_aa: CASSLAAGAEAFF
cdr3_nt: TGTGCCAGCAGCTTAGCGGCGGGGGCTGAAGCTTTCTTT

v_call: TRBV6-5
d_call: -
cdr3_length: 15
clone_size: -
j_call: TRBJ1-4
cdr3_aa: CASSPDGTFNEKLFF
cdr3_nt: TGTGCCAGCAGTCCGGACGGAACCTTTAATGAAAAACTGTTTTTT

v_call: TRBV5-1
d_call: -
cdr3_length: 14
clone_size: once
j_call: TRBJ2-1
cdr3_aa: CASSLSPSYNEQFF
cdr3_nt: TGCGCCAGCAGCTTGAGTCCTAGTTACAATGAGCAGTTCTTC

v_call: TRBV7-3
d_call: -
cdr3_length: 13
clone_size: -
j_call: TRBJ2-7
cdr3_aa: CASSFSQGNEQYF
cdr3_nt: TGTGCCAGCAGCTTCAGTCAGGGAAACGAGCAGTACTTC

v_call: TRBV2
d_call: -
cdr3_length: 14
clone_size: -
j_call: TRBJ1-2
cdr3_aa: CASSDGRPWDGYTF
cdr3_nt: TGTGCCAGCAGTGACGGCCGACCTTGGGATGGCTACACCTTC